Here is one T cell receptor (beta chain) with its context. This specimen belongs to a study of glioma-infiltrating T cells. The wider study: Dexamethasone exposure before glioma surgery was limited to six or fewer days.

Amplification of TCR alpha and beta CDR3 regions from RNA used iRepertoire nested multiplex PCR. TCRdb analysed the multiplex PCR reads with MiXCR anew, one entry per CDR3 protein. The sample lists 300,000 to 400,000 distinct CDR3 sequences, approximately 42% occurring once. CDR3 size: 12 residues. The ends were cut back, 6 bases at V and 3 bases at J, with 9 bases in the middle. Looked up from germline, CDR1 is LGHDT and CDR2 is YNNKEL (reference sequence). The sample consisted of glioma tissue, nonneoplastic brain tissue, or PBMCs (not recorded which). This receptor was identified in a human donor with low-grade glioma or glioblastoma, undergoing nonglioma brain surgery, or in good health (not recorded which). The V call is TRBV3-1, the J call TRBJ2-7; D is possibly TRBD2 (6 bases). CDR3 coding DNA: TGTGCCAGCAGTCGGGAGTTCTACGAGCAGTACTTC. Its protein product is CASSREFYEQYF.